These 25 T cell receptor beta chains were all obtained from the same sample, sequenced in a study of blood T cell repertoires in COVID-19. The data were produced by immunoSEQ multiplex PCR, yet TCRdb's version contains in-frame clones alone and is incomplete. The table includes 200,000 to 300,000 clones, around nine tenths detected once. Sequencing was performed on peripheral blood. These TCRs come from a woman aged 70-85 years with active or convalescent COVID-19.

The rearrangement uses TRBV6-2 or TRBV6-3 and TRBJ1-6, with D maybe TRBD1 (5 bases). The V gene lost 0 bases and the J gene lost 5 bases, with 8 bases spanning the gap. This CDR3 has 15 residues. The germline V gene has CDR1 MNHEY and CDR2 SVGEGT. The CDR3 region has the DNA TGTGCCAGCAGTTACTCACAGGCCAATAATTCACCCCTCCACTTT. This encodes CASSYSQANNSPLHF.

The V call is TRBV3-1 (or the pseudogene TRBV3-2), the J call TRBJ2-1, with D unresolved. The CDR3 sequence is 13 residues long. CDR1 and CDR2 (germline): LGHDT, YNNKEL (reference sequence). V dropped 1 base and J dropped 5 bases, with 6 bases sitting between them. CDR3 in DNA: TGTGCCAGCAGCCAAGTGGTAGACAATGAGCAGTTCTTC. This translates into CASSQVVDNEQFF.

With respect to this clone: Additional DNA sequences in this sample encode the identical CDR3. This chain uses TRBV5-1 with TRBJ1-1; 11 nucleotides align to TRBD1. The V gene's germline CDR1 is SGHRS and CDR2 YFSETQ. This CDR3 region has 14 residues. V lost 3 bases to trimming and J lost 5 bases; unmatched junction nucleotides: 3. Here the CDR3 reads CASSSGQGGTEAFF. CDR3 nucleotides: TGCGCCAGCAGCTCGGGACAGGGGGGTACTGAAGCTTTCTTT.

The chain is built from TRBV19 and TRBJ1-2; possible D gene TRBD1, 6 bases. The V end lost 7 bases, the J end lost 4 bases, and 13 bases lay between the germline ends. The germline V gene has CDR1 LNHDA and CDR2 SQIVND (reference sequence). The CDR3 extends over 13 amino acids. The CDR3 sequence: CASNMGAVYGYTF. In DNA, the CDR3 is TGTGCCAGTAATATGGGGGCAGTCTATGGCTACACCTTC.

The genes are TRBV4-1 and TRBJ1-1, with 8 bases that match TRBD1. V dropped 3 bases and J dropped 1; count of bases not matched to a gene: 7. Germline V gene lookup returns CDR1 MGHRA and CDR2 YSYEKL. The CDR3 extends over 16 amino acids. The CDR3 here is CASSQNEDRANTEAFF. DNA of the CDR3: TGCGCCAGCAGCCAGAATGAGGACAGGGCGAACACTGAAGCTTTCTTT.

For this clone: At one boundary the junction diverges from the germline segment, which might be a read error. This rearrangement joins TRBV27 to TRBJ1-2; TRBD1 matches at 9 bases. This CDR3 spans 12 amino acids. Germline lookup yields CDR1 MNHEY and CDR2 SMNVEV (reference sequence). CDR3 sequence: CTSGQGFFGYTF. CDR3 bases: TGCACTTCAGGACAGGGGTTCTTTGGCTACACCTTC.

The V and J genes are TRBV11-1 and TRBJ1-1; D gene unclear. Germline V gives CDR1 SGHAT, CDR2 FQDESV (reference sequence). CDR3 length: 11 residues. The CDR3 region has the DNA TGTGCGTCCGCGGGGAACACTGAAGCTTTCTTT. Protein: CASAGNTEAFF.

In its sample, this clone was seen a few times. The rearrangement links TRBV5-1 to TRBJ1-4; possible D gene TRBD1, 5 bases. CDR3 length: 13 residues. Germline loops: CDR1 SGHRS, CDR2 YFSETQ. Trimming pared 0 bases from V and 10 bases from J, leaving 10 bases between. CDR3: CASSLGGDGKLFF. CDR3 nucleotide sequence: TGCGCCAGCAGCTTGGGCGGGGACGGAAAACTGTTTTTT. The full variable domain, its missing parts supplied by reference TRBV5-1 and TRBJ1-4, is KAGVTQTPRYLIKTRGQQVTLSCSPISGHRSVSWYQQTPGQGLQFLFEYFSETQRNKGNFPGRFSGRQFSNSRSEMNVSTLELGDSALYLCASSLGGDGKLFFGSGTQLSVL.

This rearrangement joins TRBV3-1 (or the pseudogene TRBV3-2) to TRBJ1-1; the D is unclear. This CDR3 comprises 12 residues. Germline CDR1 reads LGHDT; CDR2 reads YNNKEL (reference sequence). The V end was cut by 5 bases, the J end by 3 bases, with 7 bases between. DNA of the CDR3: TGTGCCAGCAGCTCAACGGACACTGAAGCTTTCTTT. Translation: CASSSTDTEAFF.

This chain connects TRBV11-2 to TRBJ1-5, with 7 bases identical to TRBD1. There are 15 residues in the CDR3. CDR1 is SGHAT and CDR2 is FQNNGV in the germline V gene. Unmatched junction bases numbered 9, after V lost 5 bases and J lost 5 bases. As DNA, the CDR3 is TGTGCCAGCAGCACAGGACAGGAGGGCCATCAGCCCCAGCATTTT. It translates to CASSTGQEGHQPQHF.

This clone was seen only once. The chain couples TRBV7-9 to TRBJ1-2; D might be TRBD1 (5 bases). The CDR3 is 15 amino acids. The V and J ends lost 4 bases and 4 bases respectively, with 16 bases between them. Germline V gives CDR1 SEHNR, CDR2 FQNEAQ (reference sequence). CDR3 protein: CASSSPGGTVYGYTF. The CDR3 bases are TGTGCCAGCAGCTCCCCGGGGGGGACGGTCTATGGCTACACCTTC.

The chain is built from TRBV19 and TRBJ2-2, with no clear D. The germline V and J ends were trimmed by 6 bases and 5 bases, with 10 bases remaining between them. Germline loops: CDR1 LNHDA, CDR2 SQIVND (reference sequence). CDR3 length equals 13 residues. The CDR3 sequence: CASSPPQTGELFF. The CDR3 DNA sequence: TGTGCCAGTAGCCCCCCACAGACCGGGGAGCTGTTTTTT.

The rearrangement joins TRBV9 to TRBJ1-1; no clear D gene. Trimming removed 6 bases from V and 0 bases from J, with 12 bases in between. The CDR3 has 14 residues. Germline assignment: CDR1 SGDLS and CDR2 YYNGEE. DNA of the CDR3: TGTGCCAGCACCCCCTGGGCCATGAACACTGAAGCTTTCTTT. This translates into CASTPWAMNTEAFF.

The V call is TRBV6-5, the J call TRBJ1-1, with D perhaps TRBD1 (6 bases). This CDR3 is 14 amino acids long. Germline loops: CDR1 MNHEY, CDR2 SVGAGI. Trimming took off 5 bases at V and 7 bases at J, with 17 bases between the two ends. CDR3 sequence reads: CASSLGGAEGEAFF. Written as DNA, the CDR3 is TGTGCCAGCAGTCTTGGGGGCGCTGAGGGTGAAGCTTTCTTT.

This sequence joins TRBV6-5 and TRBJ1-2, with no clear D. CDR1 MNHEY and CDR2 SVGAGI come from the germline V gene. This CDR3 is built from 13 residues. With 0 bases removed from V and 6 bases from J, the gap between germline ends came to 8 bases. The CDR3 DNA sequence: TGTGCCAGCAGTTACTCGATGCAGAATGGCTACACCTTC. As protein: CASSYSMQNGYTF.

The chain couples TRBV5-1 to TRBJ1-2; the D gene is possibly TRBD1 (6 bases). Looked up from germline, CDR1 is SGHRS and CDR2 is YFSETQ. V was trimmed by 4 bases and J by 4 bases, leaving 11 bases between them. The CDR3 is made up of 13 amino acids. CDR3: CASSQDSPYGYTF. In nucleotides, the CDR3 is TGCGCCAGCAGCCAGGACAGTCCCTATGGCTACACCTTC.

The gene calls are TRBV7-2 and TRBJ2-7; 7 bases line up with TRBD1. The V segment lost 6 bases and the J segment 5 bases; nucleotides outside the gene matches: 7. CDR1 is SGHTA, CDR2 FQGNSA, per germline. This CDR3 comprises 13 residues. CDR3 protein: CASSVQGTHEQYF. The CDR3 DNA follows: TGTGCCAGCAGTGTACAGGGGACCCACGAGCAGTACTTC.

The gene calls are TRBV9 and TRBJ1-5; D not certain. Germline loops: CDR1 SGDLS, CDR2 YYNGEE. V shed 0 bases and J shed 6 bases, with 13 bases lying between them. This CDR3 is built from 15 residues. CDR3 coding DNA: TGTGCCAGCAGCGTAGGGTTCGGTGTCGGTCAGCCCCAGCATTTT. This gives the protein CASSVGFGVGQPQHF. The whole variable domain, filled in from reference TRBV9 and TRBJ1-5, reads DSGVTQTPKHLITATGQRVTLRCSPRSGDLSVYWYQQSLDQGLQFLIQYYNGEERAKGNILERFSAQQFPDLHSELNLSSLELGDSALYFCASSVGFGVGQPQHFGDGTRLSIL.

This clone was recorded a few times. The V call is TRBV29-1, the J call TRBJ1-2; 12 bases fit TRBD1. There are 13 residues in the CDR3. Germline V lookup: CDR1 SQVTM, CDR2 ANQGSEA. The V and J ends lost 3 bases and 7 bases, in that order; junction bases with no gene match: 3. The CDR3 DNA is TGCAGCGTTGAGGGACAGGGGGCGGTTGGCTACACCTTC. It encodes CSVEGQGAVGYTF.

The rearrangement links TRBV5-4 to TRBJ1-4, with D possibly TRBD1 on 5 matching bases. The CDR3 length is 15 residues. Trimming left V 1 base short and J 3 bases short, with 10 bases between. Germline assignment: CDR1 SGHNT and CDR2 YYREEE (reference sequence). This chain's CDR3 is CASSLSGAPNEKLFF. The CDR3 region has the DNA TGTGCCAGCAGCTTGAGCGGGGCACCTAATGAAAAACTGTTTTTT. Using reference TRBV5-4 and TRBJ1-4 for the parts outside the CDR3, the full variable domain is ETGVTQSPTHLIKTRGQQVTLRCSSQSGHNTVSWYQQALGQGPQFIFQYYREEENGRGNFPPRFSGLQFPNYSSELNVNALELDDSALYLCASSLSGAPNEKLFFGSGTQLSVL.

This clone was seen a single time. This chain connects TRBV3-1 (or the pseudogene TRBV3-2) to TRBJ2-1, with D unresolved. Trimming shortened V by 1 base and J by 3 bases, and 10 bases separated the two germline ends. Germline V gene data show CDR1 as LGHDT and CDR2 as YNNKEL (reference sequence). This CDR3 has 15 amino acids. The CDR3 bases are TGTGCCAGCAGCCAAGCAGGCGCGTACTACAATGAGCAGTTCTTC. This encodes CASSQAGAYYNEQFF.

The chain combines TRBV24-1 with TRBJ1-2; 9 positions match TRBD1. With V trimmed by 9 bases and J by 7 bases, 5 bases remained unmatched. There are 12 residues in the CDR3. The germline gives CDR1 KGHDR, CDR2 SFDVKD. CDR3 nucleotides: TGTGCCACCGCCACAGGGGGCTCTGGCTACACCTTC. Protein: CATATGGSGYTF.

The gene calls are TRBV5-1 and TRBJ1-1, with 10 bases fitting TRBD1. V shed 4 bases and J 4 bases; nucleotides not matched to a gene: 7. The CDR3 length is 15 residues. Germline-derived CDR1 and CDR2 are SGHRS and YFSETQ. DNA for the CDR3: TGCGCCAGCAGCCCGAGGGGGGACAGGGGCACTGAAGCTTTCTTT. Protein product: CASSPRGDRGTEAFF. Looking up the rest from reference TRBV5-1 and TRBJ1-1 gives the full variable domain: KAGVTQTPRYLIKTRGQQVTLSCSPISGHRSVSWYQQTPGQGLQFLFEYFSETQRNKGNFPGRFSGRQFSNSRSEMNVSTLELGDSALYLCASSPRGDRGTEAFFGQGTRLTVV.

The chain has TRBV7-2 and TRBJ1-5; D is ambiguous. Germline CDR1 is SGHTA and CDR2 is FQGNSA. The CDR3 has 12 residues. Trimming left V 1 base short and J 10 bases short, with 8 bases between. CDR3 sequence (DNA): TGTGCCAGCAGCTTAGGTTCGGGACCCCAGCATTTT. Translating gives CASSLGSGPQHF.

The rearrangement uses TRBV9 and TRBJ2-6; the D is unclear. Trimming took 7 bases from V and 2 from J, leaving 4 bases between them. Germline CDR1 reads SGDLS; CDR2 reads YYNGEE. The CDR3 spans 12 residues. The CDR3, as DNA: TGTGCCAGCTCGGCTGGGGCCAACGTCCTGACTTTC. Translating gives CASSAGANVLTF.